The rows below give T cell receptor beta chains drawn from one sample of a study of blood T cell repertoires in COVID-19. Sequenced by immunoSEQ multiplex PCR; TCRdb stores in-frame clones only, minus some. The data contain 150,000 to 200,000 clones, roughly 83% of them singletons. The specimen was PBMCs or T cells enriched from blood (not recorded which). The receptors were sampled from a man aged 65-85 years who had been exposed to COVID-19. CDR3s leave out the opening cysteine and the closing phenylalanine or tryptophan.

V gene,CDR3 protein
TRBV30,AGHLSGANVLT
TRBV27,ASSSGGDEQF
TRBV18,ASSPALAGSYEQY
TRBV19,ASRLKVNMNSGNTIY
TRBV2,ASSLSPGQGNQPQH
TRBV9,ASSVARRGWHQPQH
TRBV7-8,ASSLTGTGSQPQH
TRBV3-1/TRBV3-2,ASSQRRRGQETQY
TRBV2,ASSGTGGAGTEAF
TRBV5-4,ASSPLGSSAGRDTQY
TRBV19,ASSPGTGGKTQY
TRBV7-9,ASSLGLAGGPTDTQY